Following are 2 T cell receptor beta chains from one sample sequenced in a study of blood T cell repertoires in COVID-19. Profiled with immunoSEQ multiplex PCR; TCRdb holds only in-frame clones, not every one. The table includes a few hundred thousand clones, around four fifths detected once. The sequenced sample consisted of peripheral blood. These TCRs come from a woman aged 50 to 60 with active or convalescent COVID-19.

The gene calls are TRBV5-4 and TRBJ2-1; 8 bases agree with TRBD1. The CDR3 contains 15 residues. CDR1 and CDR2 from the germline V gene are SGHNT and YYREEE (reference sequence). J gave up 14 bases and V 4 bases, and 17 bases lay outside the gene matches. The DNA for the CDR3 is TGTGCCAGCAGCGGTGGACAGGGTAGGCGGGGAGGAAAGTTCTTC. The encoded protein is CASSGGQGRRGGKFF.

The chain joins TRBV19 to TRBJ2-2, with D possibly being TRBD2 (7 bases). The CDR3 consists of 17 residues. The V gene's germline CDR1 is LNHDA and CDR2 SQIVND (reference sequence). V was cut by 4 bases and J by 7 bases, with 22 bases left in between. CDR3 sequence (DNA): TGTGCCAGTAGTAACATCGGACTAGTGGGGGGCGGCGGGGAGCTGTTTTTT. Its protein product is CASSNIGLVGGGGELFF. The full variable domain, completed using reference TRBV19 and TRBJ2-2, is DGGITQSPKYLFRKEGQNVTLSCEQNLNHDAMYWYRQDPGQGLRLIYYSQIVNDFQKGDIAEGYSVSREKKESFPLTVTSAQKNPTAFYLCASSNIGLVGGGGELFFGEGSRLTVL.